Following are 30 T cell receptor beta chains from one sample sequenced in a study of blood T cell repertoires in COVID-19. Clones were read by immunoSEQ multiplex PCR, and TCRdb kept only the in-frame ones, dropping some. The sample lists about 36,000 clones; around four fifths were seen once. The sample consisted of peripheral blood. All receptors derive from a human donor in a cohort sampled during active or convalescent COVID-19. The donor label of this sample is uncertain.

Concerning this clone itself: Compared with germline, one end of the junction differs, possibly owing to a read error. The J gene is TRBJ2-7, the V gene TRBV30; perhaps D is TRBD1 or TRBD2 (10 bases each). This CDR3 has 14 residues. Germline V gene lookup returns CDR1 GTSNPN and CDR2 SVGIG (reference sequence). CDR3 bases: TGCGGGTCGACAGGGGGCGTAGCGGGAGGACAGCAGTACTTC. Its translation: CGSTGGVAGGQQYF.

The chain employs TRBV10-1 and TRBJ2-7; TRBD1 matches 7 bases. The J segment lost 5 bases and the V segment lost 9 bases, leaving 10 bases of the junction unmatched. The germline V gene has CDR1 WNHNN and CDR2 SYGVQD (reference sequence). The CDR3 length is 13 residues. The CDR3: CASRQGKRDEQYF. The CDR3 DNA follows: TGCGCCAGTCGACAGGGTAAACGCGACGAGCAGTACTTC.

The gene calls are TRBV4-3 and TRBJ2-1, with a tentative D call TRBD2 (6 bases). Germline V CDR1 and CDR2: LGHNA, YSLEER. The V end was cut by 5 bases, the J end by 8 bases, with 19 bases between. This CDR3 comprises 15 residues. The CDR3 DNA reads as TGCGCCAGCAGCGGGGGACTGGATGGAGGATATGAGCAGTTCTTC. This encodes CASSGGLDGGYEQFF.

The chain uses TRBV4-1 and TRBJ2-3; D possibly corresponds to TRBD2 (6 bases). The ends were cut back, 4 bases at V and 9 bases at J, with 14 bases in the middle. The CDR3 extends over 13 amino acids. In germline, CDR1 is MGHRA, CDR2 YSYEKL. The CDR3 nucleotides are TGCGCCAGCAGCCCGGGACTCCCTGGCACGCAGTATTTT. As protein: CASSPGLPGTQYF.

The chain carries TRBV7-9 and TRBJ2-3, with 7 bases fitting TRBD1. Germline V CDR1 and CDR2: SEHNR, FQNEAQ (reference sequence). The J segment lost 2 bases and the V segment lost 3 bases, leaving 2 bases of the junction unmatched. This CDR3 has 14 residues. This chain's CDR3 is CASSFGQVTDTQYF. In DNA form, the CDR3 reads TGTGCCAGCAGCTTTGGACAGGTCACAGATACGCAGTATTTT.

The V gene is TRBV19, the J gene TRBJ1-1; no clear D gene. Trimming removed 7 bases from V and 0 bases from J, with 18 bases in between. CDR3 length equals 16 residues. In germline, CDR1 is LNHDA, CDR2 SQIVND (reference sequence). DNA for the CDR3: TGTGCCAGTACCGATTCGGGGAGGGCTTTGAACACTGAAGCTTTCTTT. The encoded protein is CASTDSGRALNTEAFF.

The chain is built from TRBV7-9 and TRBJ1-2; D is uncertain. Germline values: CDR1 SEHNR, CDR2 FQNEAQ (reference sequence). The ends were cut back, 5 bases at V and 8 bases at J, with 24 bases in the middle. This CDR3 has 16 amino acids. CDR3 DNA: TGTGCCAGCAGCCTAGGCAGACTTCAGGCGGGAGAGGGCTACACCTTC. As protein: CASSLGRLQAGEGYTF.

The chain joins TRBV24-1 to TRBJ2-3; 7 nucleotides match TRBD1. The CDR3 length is 15 residues. Germline V gene lookup returns CDR1 KGHDR and CDR2 SFDVKD. V lost 3 bases, J lost 1 base, and 3 bases stayed unmatched. The CDR3 region is CATSDPGQRTDTQYF. The CDR3 nucleotides read TGTGCCACCAGTGATCCGGGACAGCGCACAGATACGCAGTATTTT.

The gene calls are TRBV6-2 or TRBV6-3 and TRBJ1-2; TRBD1 matches at 9 bases. Germline V gene sequence: CDR1 MNHEY, CDR2 SVGEGT. The CDR3 has 15 amino acids. With 5 bases clipped from V and 4 bases from J, the junction kept 8 bases outside the gene matches. CDR3 residues: CASSKDRGNLYGYTF. CDR3 DNA: TGTGCCAGCAGTAAGGACAGGGGCAACCTCTATGGCTACACCTTC.

The chain uses TRBV7-9 and TRBJ2-5; possible D gene TRBD1, 5 bases. CDR3 length equals 14 residues. Germline values: CDR1 SEHNR, CDR2 FQNEAQ (reference sequence). V gave up 0 bases and J gave up 5 bases, with 10 bases separating them. The CDR3 loop is CASSLAAGIETQYF. The CDR3, as DNA: TGTGCCAGCAGCTTAGCAGCAGGGATCGAGACCCAGTACTTC.

The rearrangement joins TRBV9 to TRBJ1-4; 8 bases match TRBD1. Germline CDR1 SGDLS, CDR2 YYNGEE. V gave up 0 bases and J gave up 4 bases; unmatched junction bases: 5. The CDR3 covers 16 residues. CDR3 sequence reads: CASSVGKDRVNEKLFF. CDR3 sequence (DNA): TGTGCCAGCAGCGTAGGGAAGGACAGGGTTAATGAAAAACTGTTTTTT.

Only a few counts were recorded for this clone. The genes are TRBV5-4 and TRBJ1-2; tentative D call: TRBD1 (6 bases). The CDR3 has 15 residues. V was cut by 0 bases and J by 0 bases, with 9 bases left in between. Germline V gives CDR1 SGHNT, CDR2 YYREEE (reference sequence). The CDR3 nucleotides are TGTGCCAGCAGCTTGGAACCAGGGGCTAACTATGGCTACACCTTC. This gives the protein CASSLEPGANYGYTF.

V is TRBV7-2 and J is TRBJ1-4; 9 bases agree with TRBD1. The CDR3 contains 14 residues. CDR1 is SGHTA, CDR2 FQGNSA, per germline. J was trimmed by 7 bases and V by 3 bases; bases with no gene match: 3. The CDR3 DNA follows: TGTGCCAGCAGCTTGACAGGGGGGGGTGAAAAACTGTTTTTT. It codes for CASSLTGGGEKLFF.

A few counts support this clone. The chain has TRBV5-1 and TRBJ2-1, with 8 bases that match TRBD2. Germline V lookup: CDR1 SGHRS, CDR2 YFSETQ. The CDR3 length is 17 residues. The V gene end was trimmed by 4 bases and the J gene end by 1 base; junction bases not matched to a gene: 10. CDR3 region: CASSPLNSGKSYNEQFF. The CDR3 DNA sequence: TGCGCCAGCAGCCCACTTAATAGCGGGAAGTCCTACAATGAGCAGTTCTTC.

The chain employs TRBV19 and TRBJ1-1, with D possibly matching TRBD1 (6 bases). The V gene's germline CDR1 is LNHDA and CDR2 SQIVND (reference sequence). The V end was cut by 1 base, the J end by 11 bases, with 11 bases between. CDR3 length: 12 amino acids. The CDR3 coding sequence is TGTGCCAGTAGTATAGTGGGGGCAGGGGCTTTCTTT. Translated, it gives CASSIVGAGAFF.

This chain links TRBV2 with TRBJ2-3, with D maybe TRBD1 (6 bases). The CDR3 loop spans 14 amino acids. Germline V gene lookup returns CDR1 SNHLY and CDR2 FYNNEI. Trimming left V 9 bases short and J 1 base short, with 14 bases between. CDR3 amino acids: CASSWGQRTDTQYF. For the CDR3, the DNA is TGTGCCAGTAGCTGGGGGCAGCGCACAGATACGCAGTATTTT.

This clone has more than one count but fewer than ten. This chain joins TRBV7-2 and TRBJ2-7, with 8 bases lining up with TRBD1. This CDR3 comprises 14 residues. The germline gives CDR1 SGHTA, CDR2 FQGNSA. Unmatched junction bases numbered 5, after V lost 4 bases and J lost 3 bases. The CDR3 DNA is TGTGCCAGCAGCTCATCAGGGGGCCACTACGAGCAGTACTTC. Its translation is CASSSSGGHYEQYF.

The V call is TRBV5-4, the J call TRBJ2-2, with 7 positions matching TRBD2. CDR3 length: 15 amino acids. J was trimmed by 1 base and V by 3 bases; bases with no gene match: 3. The germline CDR1 and CDR2 sequences are SGHNT and YYREEE (reference sequence). The CDR3 here is CASSSTSRNTGELFF. CDR3 in DNA: TGTGCCAGCAGCTCGACTAGCCGGAACACCGGGGAGCTGTTTTTT.

The V and J genes are TRBV7-2 and TRBJ1-4; 9 bases align to TRBD1. Germline CDR1 SGHTA, CDR2 FQGNSA. This CDR3 spans 14 amino acids. The V and J ends lost 3 bases and 6 bases, in that order; junction bases with no gene match: 2. CDR3 loop: CASSFGQGYEKLFF. The DNA for the CDR3 is TGTGCCAGCAGCTTCGGACAGGGGTATGAAAAACTGTTTTTT. The full variable domain, in which reference TRBV7-2 and TRBJ1-4 provide the parts outside the CDR3, is GAGVSQSPSNKVTEKGKDVELRCDPISGHTALYWYRQSLGQGLEFLIYFQGNSAPDKSGLPSDRFSAERTGGSVSTLTIQRTQQEDSAVYLCASSFGQGYEKLFFGSGTQLSVL.

This chain uses TRBV10-3 with TRBJ2-3; 12 nucleotides match TRBD2. The CDR3 is 14 amino acids. V was clipped by 10 bases and J by 5 bases; unmatched bases: 7. Germline-derived CDR1 and CDR2 are ENHRY and SYGVKD. The CDR3 reads CATRLAGEVDTQYF. The CDR3 DNA sequence: TGTGCCACCCGACTAGCGGGAGAGGTAGATACGCAGTATTTT.

The chain recombines TRBV7-8 with TRBJ2-2; 7 bases agree with TRBD2. From germline, CDR1 is SGHVS and CDR2 FQNEAQ. V was pared by 0 bases and J by 4 bases, with 5 bases of the junction left unmatched. The CDR3 runs to 16 residues. CDR3 sequence reads: CASSLATSWGTGELFF. The CDR3 DNA follows: TGTGCCAGCAGCTTAGCGACTAGCTGGGGCACCGGGGAGCTGTTTTTT.

The chain employs TRBV6-5 and TRBJ1-1; D uncertain. Per germline, CDR1 MNHEY and CDR2 SVGAGI. Trimming took off 7 bases at V and 3 bases at J, with 12 bases between the two ends. The CDR3 covers 13 residues. CDR3 in DNA: TGTGCCAGCACCAAAGTTCGGGACACTGAAGCTTTCTTT. Translation gives CASTKVRDTEAFF.

The V and J genes are TRBV5-1 and TRBJ1-4; 11 bases are shared with TRBD1. The CDR3 spans 16 residues. Germline V gene lookup returns CDR1 SGHRS and CDR2 YFSETQ. Losses at the gene ends were 1 base for V and 8 bases for J; bases not matched to a gene: 7. The CDR3: CASSLTGQGAQEKLFF. CDR3 nucleotide sequence: TGCGCCAGCAGCTTGACCGGACAGGGGGCGCAAGAAAAACTGTTTTTT.

This rearrangement joins TRBV30 to TRBJ1-1, with 7 bases lining up with TRBD1. Germline loops: CDR1 GTSNPN, CDR2 SVGIG (reference sequence). CDR3 length: 13 residues. V dropped 4 bases and J dropped 0; count of bases not matched to a gene: 2. CDR3: CAWTRGLNTEAFF. The CDR3 nucleotides are TGTGCCTGGACAAGGGGGCTGAACACTGAAGCTTTCTTT.

The table lists this clone with a count of one. The V call is TRBV6-5, the J call TRBJ2-7, with D possibly being TRBD2 (7 bases). Between the trimmed V and J ends, which lost 7 bases and 3 bases, there was a span of 19 bases. The CDR3 has 15 residues. CDR1 and CDR2 from the germline V gene are MNHEY and SVGAGI. The CDR3 DNA is TGTGCCAGCACCTCTAGGGGGGGCTTGGGCTACGAGCAGTACTTC. Translation: CASTSRGGLGYEQYF.

This rearrangement joins TRBV6-5 to TRBJ2-7; TRBD2 matches at 8 bases. Germline CDR1 is MNHEY and CDR2 is SVGAGI. This CDR3 comprises 15 residues. V lost 0 bases, J lost 4 bases, and 5 bases stayed unmatched. The CDR3 sequence: CASSYSRSGSYEQYF. CDR3 sequence (DNA): TGTGCCAGCAGTTACTCGAGGAGCGGGAGTTACGAGCAGTACTTC.

The chain combines TRBV5-4 with TRBJ2-3; perhaps TRBD2 as D (5 bases). CDR1 is SGHNT and CDR2 is YYREEE in the germline V gene (reference sequence). The CDR3 sequence is 18 residues long. V was clipped by 3 bases and J by 3 bases, with 23 bases between them. CDR3: CASSSDRLSLPNTDTQYF. In nucleotides, the CDR3 is TGTGCCAGCAGCTCCGACCGACTATCCCTTCCAAATACAGATACGCAGTATTTT.

The rearrangement links TRBV12-3 or TRBV12-4 to TRBJ1-2; D remains ambiguous. The CDR3 sequence is 11 residues long. Deletions cut 3 bases from V and 8 bases from J, with 7 bases between. The CDR3 nucleotides are TGTGCCAGCAGTTTTGAGTGGGGCTACACCTTC. Translation gives CASSFEWGYTF.

The rearrangement links TRBV28 to TRBJ1-6; the D gene is possibly TRBD1 (5 bases). Trimming left V 2 bases short and J 8 bases short, with 16 bases between. The CDR3 sequence is 16 residues long. Germline V gene sequence: CDR1 MDHEN, CDR2 SYDVKM. CDR3 nucleotides: TGTGCCAGCAGTTTACAGGGAGGATCACGCGATTCACCCCTCCACTTT. Amino acids: CASSLQGGSRDSPLHF.

J is TRBJ2-5 and V is TRBV24-1; 7 bases are shared with TRBD2. The CDR3 runs 14 residues. The ends lost 4 bases at V and 5 bases at J; junction bases unmatched: 6. Germline V gene lookup returns CDR1 KGHDR and CDR2 SFDVKD. The CDR3 bases are TGTGCCACCAGTGACCCGCGGGGGTACGAGACCCAGTACTTC. Translated: CATSDPRGYETQYF.